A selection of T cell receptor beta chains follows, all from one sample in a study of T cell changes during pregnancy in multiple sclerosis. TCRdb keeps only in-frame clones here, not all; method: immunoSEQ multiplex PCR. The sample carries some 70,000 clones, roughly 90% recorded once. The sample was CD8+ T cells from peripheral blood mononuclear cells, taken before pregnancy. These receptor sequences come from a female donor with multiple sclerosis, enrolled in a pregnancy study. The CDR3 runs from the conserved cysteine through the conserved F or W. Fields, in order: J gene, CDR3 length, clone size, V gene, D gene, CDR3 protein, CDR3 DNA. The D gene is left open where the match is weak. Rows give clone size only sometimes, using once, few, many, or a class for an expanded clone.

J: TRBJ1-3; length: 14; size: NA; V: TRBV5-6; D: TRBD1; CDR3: CASSAGTGGNTIYF; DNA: TGTGCCAGCAGCGCAGGGACAGGTGGAAACACCATATATTTT
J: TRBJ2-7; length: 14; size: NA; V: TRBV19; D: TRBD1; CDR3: CASSQGVLSYEQYF; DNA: TGTGCCAGTAGTCAGGGGGTGTTGTCCTACGAGCAGTACTTC
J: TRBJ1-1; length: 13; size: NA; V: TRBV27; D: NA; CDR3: CASRVSGVSEAFF; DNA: TGTGCCAGCAGAGTTTCGGGGGTTAGTGAAGCTTTCTTT
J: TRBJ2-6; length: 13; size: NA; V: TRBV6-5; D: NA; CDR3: CASSLAGANVLTF; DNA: TGTGCCAGCAGTTTAGCTGGGGCCAACGTCCTGACTTTC
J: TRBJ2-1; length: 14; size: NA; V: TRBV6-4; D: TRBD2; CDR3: CASSLAGGHNEQFF; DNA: TGTGCCAGCAGTTTAGCGGGGGGTCACAATGAGCAGTTCTTC
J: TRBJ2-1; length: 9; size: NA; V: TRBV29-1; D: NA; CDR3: CSVAGEQFF; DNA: TGCAGCGTCGCCGGTGAGCAGTTCTTC
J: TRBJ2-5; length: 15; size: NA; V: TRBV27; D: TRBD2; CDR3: CASSFSSGIQETQYF; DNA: TGTGCCAGCAGTTTTAGCAGCGGGATACAAGAGACCCAGTACTTC
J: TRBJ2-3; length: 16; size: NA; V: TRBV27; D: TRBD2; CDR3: CASSPLAGGLGDTQYF; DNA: TGTGCCAGCAGCCCTCTAGCGGGGGGCTTGGGCGATACGCAGTATTTT
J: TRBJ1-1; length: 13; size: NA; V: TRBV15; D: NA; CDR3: CATSRRGNTEAFF; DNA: TGTGCCACCAGCAGAAGGGGGAACACTGAAGCTTTCTTT
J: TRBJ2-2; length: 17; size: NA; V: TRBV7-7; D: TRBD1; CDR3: CASSLEFGTGKVGELFF; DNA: TGTGCTAGCAGCTTAGAGTTCGGGACAGGGAAAGTCGGGGAGCTGTTTTTT
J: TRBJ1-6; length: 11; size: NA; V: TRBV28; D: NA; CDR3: CASTGNSPLHF; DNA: TGTGCCAGCACCGGGAATTCACCCCTCCACTTT
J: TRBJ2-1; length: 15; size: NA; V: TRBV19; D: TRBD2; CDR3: CASSTERGVGNEQFF; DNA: TGTGCCAGTAGTACGGAGCGGGGGGTGGGGAATGAGCAGTTCTTC
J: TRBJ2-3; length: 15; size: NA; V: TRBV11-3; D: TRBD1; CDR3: CASSALRQGSDTQYF; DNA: TGTGCCAGCAGCGCACTCAGACAGGGTTCAGATACGCAGTATTTT
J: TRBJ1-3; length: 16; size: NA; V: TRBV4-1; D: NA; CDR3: CASSSRGQDRGNTIYF; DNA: TGCGCCAGCAGTTCCCGAGGACAAGACAGGGGAAACACCATATATTTT
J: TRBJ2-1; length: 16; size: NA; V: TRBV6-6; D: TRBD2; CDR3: CASSYPRSGGYNEQFF; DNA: TGTGCCAGCAGTTACCCTCGTAGCGGGGGGTACAATGAGCAGTTCTTC
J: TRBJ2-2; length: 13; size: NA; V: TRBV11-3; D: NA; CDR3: CASSLSGGWELFF; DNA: TGTGCCAGCAGCTTATCTGGGGGCTGGGAGCTGTTTTTT
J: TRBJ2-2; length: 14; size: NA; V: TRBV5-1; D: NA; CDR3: CASTRDRNTGELFF; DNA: TGCGCCAGCACCCGCGACAGGAACACCGGGGAGCTGTTTTTT
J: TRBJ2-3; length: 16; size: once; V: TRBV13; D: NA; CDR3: CASSFPSSSSTDTQYF; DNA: TGTGCCAGCAGCTTCCCGTCGTCCAGTAGCACAGATACGCAGTATTTT
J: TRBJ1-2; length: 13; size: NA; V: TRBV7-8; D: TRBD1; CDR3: CASSLGQADGYTF; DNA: TGTGCCAGCAGCCTTGGACAGGCGGATGGCTACACCTTC
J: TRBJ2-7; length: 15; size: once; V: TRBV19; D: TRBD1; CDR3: CASNTGQGPSYEQYF; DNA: TGTGCCAGTAATACAGGACAGGGACCTTCCTACGAGCAGTACTTC
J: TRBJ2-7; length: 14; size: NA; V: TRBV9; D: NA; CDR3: CASSSRQGFDEQYF; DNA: TGTGCCAGCAGCTCGAGGCAGGGTTTCGACGAGCAGTACTTC
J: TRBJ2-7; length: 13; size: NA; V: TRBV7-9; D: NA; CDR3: CASSGTPNREQYF; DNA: TGTGCCAGCAGCGGGACTCCGAATAGAGAGCAGTACTTC
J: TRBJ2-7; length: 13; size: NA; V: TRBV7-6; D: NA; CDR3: CASSLAPGPEQYF; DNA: TGTGCCAGCAGCTTAGCGCCAGGCCCCGAGCAGTACTTC
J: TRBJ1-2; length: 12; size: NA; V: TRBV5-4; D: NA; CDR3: CASSLGRDGYTF; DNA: TGTGCCAGCAGCTTGGGCAGGGATGGCTACACCTTC